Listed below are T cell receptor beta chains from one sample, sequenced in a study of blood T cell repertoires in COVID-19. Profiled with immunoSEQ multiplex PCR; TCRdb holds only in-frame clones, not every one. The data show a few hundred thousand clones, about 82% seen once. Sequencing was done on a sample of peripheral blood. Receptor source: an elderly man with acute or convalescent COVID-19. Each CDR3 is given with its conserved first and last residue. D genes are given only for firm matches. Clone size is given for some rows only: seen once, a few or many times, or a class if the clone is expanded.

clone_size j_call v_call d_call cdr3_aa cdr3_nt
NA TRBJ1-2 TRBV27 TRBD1 CASSDQGGRGGYTF TGTGCCAGCAGTGATCAAGGGGGCCGGGGTGGCTACACCTTC
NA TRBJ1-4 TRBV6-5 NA CASGRRGIVEKLFF TGTGCCAGCGGGAGGCGCGGGATAGTAGAAAAACTGTTTTTT
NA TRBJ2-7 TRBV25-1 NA CASSGLGVSGPLVEQYF TGTGCCAGCAGTGGGCTCGGGGTTAGCGGACCACTCGTCGAGCAGTACTTC
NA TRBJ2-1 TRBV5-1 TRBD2 CASSFGRGVRDEQFF TGCGCCAGCAGCTTCGGGCGGGGGGTGAGGGATGAGCAGTTCTTC
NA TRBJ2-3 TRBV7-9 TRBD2 CASNLPSGGGDTQYF TGTGCCAGCAACCTCCCGAGCGGGGGTGGAGATACGCAGTATTTT
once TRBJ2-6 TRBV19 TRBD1 CASSLARDSSSGANVLTF TGTGCCAGTAGCCTTGCCCGGGACAGTTCCTCTGGGGCCAACGTCCTGACTTTC
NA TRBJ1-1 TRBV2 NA CASSRLMEAFF TGTGCCAGCAGTAGACTAATGGAAGCTTTCTTT
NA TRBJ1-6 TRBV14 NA CASSQEARSNSPLHF TGTGCCAGCAGCCAAGAGGCCCGCTCGAATTCACCCCTCCACTTT
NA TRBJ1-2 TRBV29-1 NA CSVEDRRAVGGGYTF TGCAGCGTTGAAGATCGGAGGGCCGTTGGGGGTGGCTACACCTTC
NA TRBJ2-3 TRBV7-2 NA CASSLSQQTGESTDTQYF TGTGCCAGCAGCTTATCACAACAGACAGGAGAAAGCACAGATACGCAGTATTTT
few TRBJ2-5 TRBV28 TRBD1 CASSLGRQGTETQYF TGTGCCAGCAGTTTAGGGAGACAGGGTACAGAGACCCAGTACTTC
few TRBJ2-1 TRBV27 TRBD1 CASRIPGQGYDEQFF TGTGCCAGCAGAATACCGGGACAGGGGTATGATGAGCAGTTCTTC
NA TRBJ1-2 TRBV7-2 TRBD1 CASSPYGQGGYTF TGTGCCAGCAGCCCGTACGGACAGGGGGGCTACACCTTC
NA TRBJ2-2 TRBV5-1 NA CASSLVGGQAANTGELFF TGCGCCAGCAGCTTGGTCGGTGGGCAGGCCGCGAACACCGGGGAGCTGTTTTTT
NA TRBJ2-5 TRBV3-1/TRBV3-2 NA CASRSGDPQYF TGTGCCAGCAGGTCTGGAGATCCCCAGTACTTC
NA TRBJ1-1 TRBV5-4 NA CASSRGREFEAFF TGTGCCAGCAGCCGGGGGAGGGAGTTTGAAGCTTTCTTT
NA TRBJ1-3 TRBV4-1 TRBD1 CASSQDRGQGIRGSGNTIYF TGCGCCAGCAGCCAAGATAGGGGACAGGGTATCCGGGGGTCTGGAAACACCATATATTTT
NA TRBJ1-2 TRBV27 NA CASSFIGVEIYGYTF TGTGCCAGCAGTTTCATAGGGGTCGAAATCTATGGCTACACCTTC
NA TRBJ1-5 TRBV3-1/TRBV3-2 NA CASSQVPGGNQPQHF TGTGCCAGCAGCCAAGTCCCGGGTGGTAATCAGCCCCAGCATTTT
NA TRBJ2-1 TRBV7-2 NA CASSLVAAPYNEQFF TGTGCCAGCAGCTTAGTAGCGGCACCCTACAATGAGCAGTTCTTC
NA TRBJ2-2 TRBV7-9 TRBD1 CASSLVGTGNTGELFF TGTGCCAGCAGCTTAGTGGGGACAGGGAATACCGGGGAGCTGTTTTTT
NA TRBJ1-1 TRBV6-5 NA CASSYSGKTYTEAFF TGTGCCAGCAGTTACTCTGGAAAGACTTACACTGAAGCTTTCTTT
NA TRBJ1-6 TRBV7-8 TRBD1 CASSFGTENSPLHF TGTGCCAGCAGCTTCGGGACAGAGAATTCACCCCTCCACTTT
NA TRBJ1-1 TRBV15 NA CATSRDRGLNTEAFF TGTGCCACCAGCAGAGACAGGGGACTGAACACTGAAGCTTTCTTT
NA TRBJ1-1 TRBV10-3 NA CAITQGKETEAFF TGTGCCATCACCCAGGGTAAGGAAACTGAAGCTTTCTTT
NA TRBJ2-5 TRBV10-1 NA CASSEFRVQETQYF TGCGCCAGCAGTGAGTTTCGGGTCCAAGAGACCCAGTACTTC
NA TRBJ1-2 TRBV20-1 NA CSAPPGGYTF TGCAGTGCCCCCCCGGGTGGCTACACCTTC
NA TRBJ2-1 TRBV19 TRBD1 CASSLGTGEFNEQFF TGTGCCAGTAGTCTCGGGACAGGGGAATTCAATGAGCAGTTCTTC
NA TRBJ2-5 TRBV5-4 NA CASSPDRRAGETQYF TGTGCCAGCAGCCCGGACAGGAGGGCGGGAGAGACCCAGTACTTC
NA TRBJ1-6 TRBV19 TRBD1 CASTQGVKDSPLHF TGTGCCAGTACCCAGGGGGTCAAGGATTCACCCCTCCACTTT
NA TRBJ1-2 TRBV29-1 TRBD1 CSAQGQGAGYTF TGCAGCGCCCAGGGACAGGGAGCAGGCTACACCTTC
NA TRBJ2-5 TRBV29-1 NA CSVADSGGETQYF TGCAGCGTTGCAGACAGCGGCGGAGAGACCCAGTACTTC
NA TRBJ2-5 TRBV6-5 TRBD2 CASGGGITQYF TGTGCCAGCGGGGGAGGGATAACCCAGTACTTC
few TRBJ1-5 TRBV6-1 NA CASSETGNQPQHF TGTGCCAGCAGTGAGACAGGCAATCAGCCCCAGCATTTT
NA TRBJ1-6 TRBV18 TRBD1 CASTPAQGRNSPLHF TGTGCCAGCACCCCGGCACAGGGGCGTAATTCACCCCTCCACTTT
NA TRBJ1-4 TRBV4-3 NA CASSQDLEEKLFF TGCGCCAGCAGCCAAGATTTAGAAGAAAAACTGTTTTTT
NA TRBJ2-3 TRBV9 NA CASSVTGGSTDTQYF TGTGCCAGCAGCGTAACCGGCGGTAGCACAGATACGCAGTATTTT
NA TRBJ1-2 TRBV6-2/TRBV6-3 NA CASSYQGAYYGYTF TGTGCCAGCAGTTACCAGGGCGCATACTATGGCTACACCTTC
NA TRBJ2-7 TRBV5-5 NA CASSLSPSLDRYEQYF TGTGCCAGCAGCTTGTCTCCCTCTCTAGACCGCTACGAGCAGTACTTC
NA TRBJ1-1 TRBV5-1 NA CASSLDRTAEAFF TGCGCCAGCAGCTTGGATAGAACGGCTGAAGCTTTCTTT
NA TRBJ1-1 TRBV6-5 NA CASRDYLTGDTEAFF TGTGCCAGCAGAGATTACCTCACTGGAGACACTGAAGCTTTCTTT
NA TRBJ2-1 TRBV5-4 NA CASSLAGSDEQFF TGTGCCAGCAGCTTGGCCGGGAGTGATGAGCAGTTCTTC
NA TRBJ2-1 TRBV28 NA CASGLFAGEQFF TGTGCCAGCGGATTGTTCGCGGGTGAGCAGTTCTTC
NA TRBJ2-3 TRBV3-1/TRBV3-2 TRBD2 CASSRGLTSGVDTQYF TGTGCCAGCAGCCGGGGGCTTACTAGCGGGGTAGATACGCAGTATTTT
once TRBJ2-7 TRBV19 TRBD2 CASSIRGSARALFEQYF TGTGCCAGTAGTATCCGCGGGAGCGCAAGAGCTTTATTCGAGCAGTACTTC
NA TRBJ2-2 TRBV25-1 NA CASSEYDGTLPSAGELFF TGTGCCAGCAGTGAATATGATGGGACTCTCCCGTCGGCCGGGGAGCTGTTTTTT
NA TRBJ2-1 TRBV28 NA CASSPHSGGNNEQFF TGTGCCAGCAGTCCTCATAGCGGAGGGAACAATGAGCAGTTCTTC
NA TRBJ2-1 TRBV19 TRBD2 CASSILGGSTNEQFF TGTGCCAGTAGTATACTCGGCGGGAGTACTAATGAGCAGTTCTTC
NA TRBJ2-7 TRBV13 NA CASSLGNGGGSYEQYF TGTGCCAGCAGCTTGGGGAATGGGGGAGGATCATACGAGCAGTACTTC
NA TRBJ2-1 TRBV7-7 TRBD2 CASSPLTSVDNEQFF TGTGCTAGCAGCCCACTGACTAGCGTGGACAATGAGCAGTTCTTC
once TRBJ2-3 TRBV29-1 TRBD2 CSVVAGGSSYTQYF TGCAGCGTTGTGGCGGGGGGGAGCTCGTATACGCAGTATTTT
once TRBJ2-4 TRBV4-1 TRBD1 CASSFGQVGIAKNIQYF TGCGCCAGCAGCTTTGGACAGGTCGGAATAGCCAAAAACATTCAGTACTTC
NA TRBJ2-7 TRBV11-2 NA CASSLPPGQYEQYF TGTGCCAGCAGCCTCCCCCCCGGACAATACGAGCAGTACTTC
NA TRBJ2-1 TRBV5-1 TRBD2 CASSPVAGVDYEQFF TGCGCCAGCAGCCCCGTAGCGGGAGTAGACTATGAGCAGTTCTTC